This T cell receptor beta chain originates from a study of control samples from healthy donors and cancer patients. Sequencing was performed with immunoSEQ multiplex PCR; in TCRdb, only in-frame clones are kept and a portion is missing. The sample carries more than 35,000 clones, approximately 94% recorded once. Germline loops: CDR1 SGHRS, CDR2 YFSETQ. This CDR3 contains 12 residues. The V end was cut by 2 bases, the J end by 7 bases, with 7 bases between. Sample: blood. This TCR came from a man in his 60s in good health. The chain has TRBV5-1 and TRBJ2-1, with D possibly being TRBD2 (5 bases). This CDR3 reads CASSFIANEQFF. CDR3 coding DNA: TGCGCCAGCAGCTTCATAGCGAATGAGCAGTTCTTC.